Below are 27 T cell receptor beta chains sequenced from a single sample in a study of blood T cell repertoires in COVID-19. Measured with immunoSEQ multiplex PCR; TCRdb has only the in-frame clones, and not every one. The sample comprises about 150,000 clones, approximately 90% of which are singletons, and approximately 5% rests with the top ten. The material sequenced was peripheral blood. The receptors stem from a young man with COVID-19, enrolled during active disease.

This chain uses TRBV18 with TRBJ1-4; TRBD1 matches 7 bases. Germline V gene data show CDR1 as KGHSH and CDR2 as LQKENI. V shed 2 bases, J shed 1 base, and the junction held 4 bases outside the gene matches. This CDR3 has 16 residues. The chain's CDR3 is CASSPGAGGTNEKLFF. CDR3 sequence (DNA): TGTGCCAGCTCACCAGGGGCAGGGGGAACTAATGAAAAACTGTTTTTT.

The chain employs TRBV5-1 and TRBJ1-5, with TRBD1 matching over 7 bases. This CDR3 comprises 15 residues. V was clipped by 4 bases and J by 7 bases; unmatched bases: 11. From germline, CDR1 is SGHRS and CDR2 YFSETQ. The CDR3 bases are TGCGCCAGCAGCATAACAGGGGAAATTGGCCAGCCCCAGCATTTT. This encodes CASSITGEIGQPQHF.

The V and J genes are TRBV7-2 and TRBJ2-1; 10 bases line up with TRBD2. The CDR3 totals 17 residues. With 6 bases clipped from V and 5 bases from J, the junction kept 13 bases outside the gene matches. In germline, CDR1 is SGHTA, CDR2 FQGNSA. For the CDR3, the DNA is TGTGCCAGCAGGAAGACGCAGAGGACTAGCGGAAACAATGAGCAGTTCTTC. Its protein product is CASRKTQRTSGNNEQFF.

CDR3 bases: TGTGCCAGCAGTCCCTCGGGCTATGGCTACACCTTC. This encodes CASSPSGYGYTF. The rearrangement links TRBV6-5 to TRBJ1-2; D not certain. This CDR3 contains 12 residues. The V and J ends lost 5 bases and 4 bases respectively, with 8 bases between them. Germline CDR1 MNHEY, CDR2 SVGAGI.

This sequence joins TRBV19 and TRBJ2-3; TRBD1 matches at 12 bases. This CDR3 is built from 16 residues. V shed 6 bases and J 4 bases; nucleotides not matched to a gene: 8. The germline V gene has CDR1 LNHDA and CDR2 SQIVND (reference sequence). The CDR3 DNA follows: TGTGCCAGTAGGCCTCGGGACAGGGGGCAAGCAGATACGCAGTATTTT. Its translation is CASRPRDRGQADTQYF.

The rearrangement uses TRBV6-6 and TRBJ1-2; TRBD1 is a possible D gene (6 bases). This CDR3 has 15 residues. The germline gives CDR1 MNHNY, CDR2 SVGAGI (reference sequence). V lost 6 bases to trimming and J lost 7 bases, with 21 bases between them. For the CDR3, the DNA is TGTGCCAGCAGGGACAGACCTCTTCGAACGGGTGGCTACACCTTC. This codes for CASRDRPLRTGGYTF.

V and J are TRBV6-5 and TRBJ1-1; weak D call: TRBD1 (6 bases). Per the germline V gene, CDR1 is MNHEY and CDR2 is SVGAGI. The V and J ends lost 4 bases and 0 bases respectively, with 9 bases between them. The CDR3 sequence is 14 residues long. The chain's CDR3 is CASSSGGLNTEAFF. DNA of the CDR3: TGTGCCAGCAGTTCGGGGGGCCTGAACACTGAAGCTTTCTTT.

V and J are TRBV19 and TRBJ2-7; 7 nucleotides line up with TRBD2. The CDR3 has 14 residues. Germline assignment: CDR1 LNHDA and CDR2 SQIVND (reference sequence). Germline trimming cut 5 bases from V and 2 bases from J; bases unmatched to any gene: 6. The CDR3 loop reads CASSQPGLTYEQYF. The CDR3 nucleotides read TGTGCCAGTAGTCAACCGGGACTAACCTACGAGCAGTACTTC. Looking up the rest from reference TRBV19 and TRBJ2-7 gives the full variable domain: DGGITQSPKYLFRKEGQNVTLSCEQNLNHDAMYWYRQDPGQGLRLIYYSQIVNDFQKGDIAEGYSVSREKKESFPLTVTSAQKNPTAFYLCASSQPGLTYEQYFGPGTRLTVT.

The chain recombines TRBV6-5 with TRBJ2-1; D gene unclear. Trimming stripped 7 bases from V and 3 bases from J, with 4 bases between. CDR3 size: 11 residues. CDR1 and CDR2 (germline): MNHEY, SVGAGI. CDR3 amino acids: CASKSYNEQFF. For the CDR3, the DNA is TGTGCCAGCAAGAGCTACAATGAGCAGTTCTTC.

The chain joins TRBV28 to TRBJ1-3; D perhaps matches TRBD1 (5 bases). Germline V CDR1 and CDR2: MDHEN, SYDVKM. Trimming removed 6 bases at V and 6 bases at J, with 15 bases between. There are 14 residues in the CDR3. CDR3 bases: TGTGCCAGCAGGGATACCGAAGGGGTAAACACCATATATTTT. It is translated as CASRDTEGVNTIYF. The complete variable domain, with remaining parts taken from reference TRBV28 and TRBJ1-3, reads DVKVTQSSRYLVKRTGEKVFLECVQDMDHENMFWYRQDPGLGLRLIYFSYDVKMKEKGDIPEGYSVSREKKERFSLILESASTNQTSMYLCASRDTEGVNTIYFGEGSWLTVV.

The chain is built from TRBV10-3 and TRBJ1-5, with 9 nucleotides matching TRBD1. V lost 6 bases, J lost 6 bases, and 6 bases stayed unmatched. Per germline, CDR1 ENHRY and CDR2 SYGVKD. The length of the CDR3 is 14 residues. CDR3 protein: CAISEDRGGQPQHF. CDR3 nucleotides: TGTGCCATCAGCGAGGACAGGGGCGGTCAGCCCCAGCATTTT.

The V and J genes are TRBV6-6 and TRBJ2-1; TRBD2 matches at 9 bases. The CDR3 has 15 amino acids. CDR1 is MNHNY and CDR2 is SVGAGI in the germline V gene (reference sequence). The V gene end was trimmed by 6 bases and the J gene end by 8 bases; junction bases not matched to a gene: 11. The CDR3 DNA follows: TGTGCCAGCAGCGGCACAGCGGGAGGAATAGATGAGCAGTTCTTC. Translation: CASSGTAGGIDEQFF.

V gene TRBV5-4 combines with J gene TRBJ2-5; the match to TRBD2 covers 7 bases. Trimming at V came to 5 bases and at J to 3 bases, leaving 4 bases not matched to a gene. This CDR3 is built from 13 residues. Germline CDR1 and CDR2: SGHNT and YYREEE (reference sequence). CDR3: CASRMGLKETQYF. DNA for the CDR3: TGTGCCAGCAGAATGGGACTAAAAGAGACCCAGTACTTC.

V is TRBV2 and J is TRBJ1-5, with D possibly matching TRBD1 (6 bases). The germline CDR1 and CDR2 sequences are SNHLY and FYNNEI. The CDR3 consists of 18 residues. The ends were cut back, 6 bases at V and 6 bases at J, with 27 bases in the middle. The DNA of the CDR3 is TGTGCCAGCAGCAAAAGAAGGGACAACCCCTTGGAGAGTCAGCCCCAGCATTTT. Translated: CASSKRRDNPLESQPQHF.

This chain links TRBV5-6 with TRBJ2-7, with 8 bases that match TRBD2. Per germline, CDR1 SGHDT and CDR2 YYEEEE. V gave up 0 bases and J gave up 3 bases; unmatched junction bases: 5. The CDR3 is made up of 15 amino acids. For the CDR3, the DNA is TGTGCCAGCAGCTTGGGGAGCGGGAGCGGCTACGAGCAGTACTTC. This gives the protein CASSLGSGSGYEQYF.

This rearrangement joins TRBV27 to TRBJ2-7; D gene unclear. CDR1 and CDR2 (germline): MNHEY, SMNVEV (reference sequence). The CDR3 has 14 amino acids. The V end lost 2 bases, the J end lost 2 bases, and 10 bases lay between the germline ends. CDR3 DNA: TGTGCCAGCAGTTTAGGCTTGATGACCTACGAGCAGTACTTC. Its translation is CASSLGLMTYEQYF.

This chain connects TRBV19 to TRBJ2-1; D not certain. V lost 6 bases to trimming and J lost 0 bases, with 6 bases between them. Germline CDR1 is LNHDA and CDR2 is SQIVND (reference sequence). This CDR3 comprises 13 residues. The CDR3, as DNA: TGTGCCAGTAGCCTCTTCTCCTACAATGAGCAGTTCTTC. Protein sequence: CASSLFSYNEQFF.

This clone was seen only once. The chain combines TRBV13 with TRBJ2-5, with TRBD1 matching 7 bases. Trimming at V came to 0 bases and at J to 2 bases, leaving 12 bases not matched to a gene. The CDR3 spans 18 residues. Germline V lookup: CDR1 PRHDT, CDR2 FYEKMQ (reference sequence). The CDR3, as DNA: TGTGCCAGCAGCTTAGGACTGACGACAGGGAGTCTGCAAGAGACCCAGTACTTC. It yields the protein CASSLGLTTGSLQETQYF.

This clone was observed a single time. The genes are TRBV6-5 and TRBJ1-5, with D possibly being TRBD1 (5 bases). The CDR3 is made up of 15 amino acids. With 6 bases removed from V and 1 base from J, the gap between germline ends came to 13 bases. CDR1 MNHEY and CDR2 SVGAGI come from the germline V gene. CDR3 residues: CASSDGGVSNQPQHF. As DNA, the CDR3 is TGTGCCAGCAGCGATGGAGGGGTAAGCAATCAGCCCCAGCATTTT.

The chain recombines TRBV21-1 with TRBJ2-1; no check of the table's D call, TRBD2, against the DNA was made. TRBV21-1 is a pseudogene segment. This CDR3 region has 14 residues. CDR3 nucleotides: TGTGCCAGCAGCGCTTCCCCCGGAGAGGATGAGCAGTTCTTC. This gives the protein CASSASPGEDEQFF.

The chain has TRBV9 and TRBJ1-2; D might be TRBD1 (5 bases). The CDR3 has 15 residues. The V end lost 5 bases, the J end lost 2 bases, and 16 bases lay between the germline ends. Looked up from germline, CDR1 is SGDLS and CDR2 is YYNGEE. The CDR3 sequence is CASRGEEAENYGYTF. In nucleotides, the CDR3 is TGTGCCAGCAGAGGGGAAGAGGCGGAGAACTATGGCTACACCTTC.

The rearrangement joins TRBV4-1 to TRBJ1-2, with D possibly matching TRBD1 (5 bases). V was clipped by 1 base and J by 8 bases, with 14 bases between them. The CDR3 consists of 14 residues. Germline V CDR1 and CDR2: MGHRA, YSYEKL. In DNA, the CDR3 is TGCGCCAGCAGCCAAGTGGGGCAGGGCGACGGCTACACCTTC. It yields the protein CASSQVGQGDGYTF.

This chain uses TRBV3-1 (or the pseudogene TRBV3-2) with TRBJ1-5; unclear D gene. The CDR3 runs 13 residues. Trimming cost V 0 bases and J 6 bases, with 6 bases left between them. CDR1 is LGHDT, CDR2 YNNKEL, per germline (reference sequence). The CDR3 DNA is TGTGCCAGCAGCCAAGATTCCCTTCAGCCCCAGCATTTT. Translated: CASSQDSLQPQHF.

This clone came up a few times. The rearrangement uses TRBV2 and TRBJ2-7; 7 nucleotides agree with TRBD1. The CDR3 extends over 12 amino acids. The junction had 4 bases not matched to a gene; V was cut back by 8 bases and J by 3 bases. Germline V gene data show CDR1 as SNHLY and CDR2 as FYNNEI. Here the CDR3 DNA reads TGTGCCAGCGACAGGGCCGACTACGAGCAGTACTTC. Translation gives CASDRADYEQYF. Filled out from reference TRBV2 and TRBJ2-7, the complete variable domain reads EPEVTQTPSHQVTQMGQEVILRCVPISNHLYFYWYRQILGQKVEFLVSFYNNEISEKSEIFDDQFSVERPDGSNFTLKIRSTKLEDSAMYFCASDRADYEQYFGPGTRLTVT.

The chain is built from TRBV6-5 and TRBJ2-3, with D maybe TRBD2 (5 bases). CDR1 MNHEY and CDR2 SVGAGI come from the germline V gene. The V end was cut by 6 bases, the J end by 4 bases, with 8 bases between. There are 12 residues in the CDR3. CDR3 sequence (DNA): TGTGCCAGCAGAGGGAGCGCAGATACGCAGTATTTT. This codes for CASRGSADTQYF.

The V and J genes are TRBV6-6 and TRBJ1-6, with D unresolved. Germline V gene data show CDR1 as MNHNY and CDR2 as SVGAGI (reference sequence). The CDR3 spans 12 residues. V shed 8 bases and J shed 7 bases, with 9 bases lying between them. The CDR3 DNA follows: TGTGCCAGCGTCAGACAAAATTCACCCCTCCACTTT. This gives the protein CASVRQNSPLHF.

As for this clone: A junction boundary mismatches the germline segment, possibly from a read error. This chain connects TRBV7-2 to TRBJ2-3; 7 bases are a match to TRBD2. Germline V lookup: CDR1 SGHTA, CDR2 FQGNSA. The CDR3 sequence is 16 residues long. CDR3 sequence reads: CASNLPSGNGTDTQYF. The CDR3 DNA is TGTGCCAGCAACTTACCCAGCGGGAATGGCACAGATACGCAGTATTTT.